The next 20 T cell receptor beta chains were all read from a single sample in a study of monozygotic twins with inflammatory bowel disease. TCRdb re-called the 5' RACE reads; one entry per CDR3 protein, DNA not given. Its table records about 130,000 distinct CDR3 sequences. Sequenced input: blood. All receptors come from a human donor with ulcerative colitis or Crohn's disease, or a healthy co-twin of an affected twin (not recorded which).

The chain combines TRBV24-1 with TRBJ1-5. The CDR3 is 15 amino acids. Germline V lookup: CDR1 KGHDR, CDR2 SFDVKD. The chain's CDR3 is CATSDGIVSNQPQHF.

The V gene is TRBV20-1, the J gene TRBJ2-1. Germline values: CDR1 DFQATT, CDR2 SNEGSKA (reference sequence). The CDR3 extends over 14 amino acids. CDR3 sequence reads: CSARAQKGYNEQFF.

The rearrangement links TRBV7-9 to TRBJ2-3; checking the TCRdb D call of TRBD1 is not possible without DNA. The CDR3 is 15 residues long. Germline CDR1 SEHNR, CDR2 FQNEAQ (reference sequence). The CDR3 region is CASSLGQYGPDTQYF.

V gene TRBV19 combines with J gene TRBJ1-2; checking the TCRdb D call of TRBD1 is not possible without DNA. Germline CDR1 reads LNHDA; CDR2 reads SQIVND (reference sequence). The CDR3 spans 15 residues. The CDR3 here is CATRSVGQGNYGYTF.

This chain joins TRBV19 and TRBJ2-2. Germline CDR1 LNHDA, CDR2 SQIVND (reference sequence). The CDR3 consists of 13 residues. The CDR3 reads CASSRLNTGELFF. The whole variable domain, remainder taken from reference TRBV19 and TRBJ2-2, is DGGITQSPKYLFRKEGQNVTLSCEQNLNHDAMYWYRQDPGQGLRLIYYSQIVNDFQKGDIAEGYSVSREKKESFPLTVTSAQKNPTAFYLCASSRLNTGELFFGEGSRLTVL.

The chain has TRBV3-1 and TRBJ2-2. CDR1 and CDR2 (germline): LGHDT, YNNKEL (reference sequence). The CDR3 sequence is 16 residues long. The CDR3 region is CASSQGRASNTGELFF.

The CDR3 region is CASSYWSAWSEQFF. The J gene is TRBJ2-1, the V gene TRBV6-2 or TRBV6-3. The germline V gene encodes CDR1 MNHEY and CDR2 SVGEGT. The CDR3 spans 14 residues.

The chain couples TRBV27 to TRBJ2-5; with no DNA, the TCRdb D assignment of TRBD1 cannot be verified. The CDR3 runs to 14 residues. Germline CDR1 and CDR2: MNHEY and SMNVEV (reference sequence). CDR3 sequence reads: CASRRDRELGTQYF.

V gene TRBV7-9 combines with J gene TRBJ2-1. This CDR3 has 11 residues. In germline, CDR1 is SEHNR, CDR2 FQNEAQ (reference sequence). The CDR3 is CASWNLGEQFF. Supplemented by reference TRBV7-9 and TRBJ2-1, the full variable domain reads DTGVSQNPRHKITKRGQNVTFRCDPISEHNRLYWYRQTLGQGPEFLTYFQNEAQLEKSRLLSDRFSAERPKGSFSTLEIQRTEQGDSAMYLCASWNLGEQFFGPGTRLTVL.

The chain employs TRBV9 and TRBJ2-7; TCRdb returns TRBD1, unconfirmable since there is no DNA. Germline V gene data show CDR1 as SGDLS and CDR2 as YYNGEE. The CDR3 totals 15 residues. CDR3 sequence: CASSVEWGHSYEQYF.

The rearrangement joins TRBV9 to TRBJ2-1; TCRdb's D call, TRBD2, is unchecked because there is no DNA. In germline, CDR1 is SGDLS, CDR2 YYNGEE. This CDR3 region has 13 residues. CDR3 amino acids: CASSPGPAHEQFF.

The chain links TRBV20-1 to TRBJ1-4. This CDR3 is built from 12 residues. Germline loops: CDR1 DFQATT, CDR2 SNEGSKA (reference sequence). CDR3 amino acids: CSATGAQEKLFF.

The V and J genes are TRBV5-6 and TRBJ2-5; the TRBD1 assignment by TCRdb is unverifiable without DNA. Per germline, CDR1 SGHDT and CDR2 YYEEEE. The length of the CDR3 is 16 residues. The CDR3 sequence is CASSFDPVGGAKTQYF. The entire variable domain, with the rest obtained from reference TRBV5-6 and TRBJ2-5, is as follows: DAGVTQSPTHLIKTRGQQVTLRCSPKSGHDTVSWYQQALGQGPQFIFQYYEEEERQRGNFPDRFSGHQFPNYSSELNVNALLLGDSALYLCASSFDPVGGAKTQYFGPGTRLLVL.

The chain has TRBV20-1 and TRBJ1-5; the D call from TCRdb, TRBD1, cannot be confirmed without DNA. CDR3 length equals 15 residues. Germline V CDR1 and CDR2: DFQATT, SNEGSKA (reference sequence). The CDR3: CSARDGDRDSQPQHF.

The chain has TRBV3-1 and TRBJ2-2. Germline-derived CDR1 and CDR2 are LGHDT and YNNKEL (reference sequence). CDR3 length equals 14 residues. The CDR3 is CASSQDLGPGELFF.

The chain carries TRBV20-1 and TRBJ2-7; TCRdb gives TRBD2 as the D gene, but with no DNA this cannot be confirmed. The CDR3 is made up of 13 amino acids. Germline CDR1 reads DFQATT; CDR2 reads SNEGSKA (reference sequence). CDR3 in amino acids: CSVASRSSYEQYF.

The rearrangement uses TRBV7-3 and TRBJ2-1; as DNA is missing, the TRBD2 call by TCRdb cannot be tested. There are 16 residues in the CDR3. Germline CDR1 and CDR2: SGHTA and FQGTGA. This CDR3 reads CASSPRLAGSYNEQFF.

This chain connects TRBV28 to TRBJ2-3; absent DNA, TCRdb's TRBD2 call cannot be checked. CDR1 and CDR2 from the germline V gene are MDHEN and SYDVKM. The CDR3 runs 14 residues. CDR3 residues: CASSFLAGTDTQYF.

The rearrangement uses TRBV7-9 and TRBJ2-1; TCRdb's D call of TRBD1 is untestable without DNA. This CDR3 region has 15 residues. The V gene's germline CDR1 is SEHNR and CDR2 FQNEAQ (reference sequence). CDR3 amino acids: CASSQGQATYNEQFF. The variable domain in full, with the rest retrieved from reference TRBV7-9 and TRBJ2-1, is DTGVSQNPRHKITKRGQNVTFRCDPISEHNRLYWYRQTLGQGPEFLTYFQNEAQLEKSRLLSDRFSAERPKGSFSTLEIQRTEQGDSAMYLCASSQGQATYNEQFFGPGTRLTVL.

J is TRBJ2-7 and V is TRBV7-2; TCRdb picks TRBD1, but there is no DNA to check that call. Germline V lookup: CDR1 SGHTA, CDR2 FQGNSA. The CDR3 runs to 16 residues. CDR3 sequence: CASSLDSGQGHYEQYF.